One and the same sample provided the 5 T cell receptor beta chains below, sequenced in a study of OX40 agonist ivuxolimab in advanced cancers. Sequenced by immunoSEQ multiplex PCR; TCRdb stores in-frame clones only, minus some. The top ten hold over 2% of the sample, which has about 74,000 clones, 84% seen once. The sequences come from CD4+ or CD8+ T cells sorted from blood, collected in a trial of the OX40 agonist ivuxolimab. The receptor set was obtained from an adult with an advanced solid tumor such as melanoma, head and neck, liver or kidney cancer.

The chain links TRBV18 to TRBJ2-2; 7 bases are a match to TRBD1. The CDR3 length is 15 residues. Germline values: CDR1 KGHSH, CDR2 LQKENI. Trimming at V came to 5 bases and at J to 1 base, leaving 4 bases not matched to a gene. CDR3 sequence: CASSRRQGNTGELFF. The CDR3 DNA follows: TGTGCCAGCTCAAGAAGACAGGGGAACACCGGGGAGCTGTTTTTT.

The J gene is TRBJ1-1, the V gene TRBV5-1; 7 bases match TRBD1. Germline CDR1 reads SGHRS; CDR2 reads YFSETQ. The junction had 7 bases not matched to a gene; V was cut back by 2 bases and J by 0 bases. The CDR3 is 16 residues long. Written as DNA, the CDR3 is TGCGCCAGCAGCTTTCGACAGGGAGGAGTGAACACTGAAGCTTTCTTT. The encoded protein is CASSFRQGGVNTEAFF. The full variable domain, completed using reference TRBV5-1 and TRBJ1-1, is KAGVTQTPRYLIKTRGQQVTLSCSPISGHRSVSWYQQTPGQGLQFLFEYFSETQRNKGNFPGRFSGRQFSNSRSEMNVSTLELGDSALYLCASSFRQGGVNTEAFFGQGTRLTVV.

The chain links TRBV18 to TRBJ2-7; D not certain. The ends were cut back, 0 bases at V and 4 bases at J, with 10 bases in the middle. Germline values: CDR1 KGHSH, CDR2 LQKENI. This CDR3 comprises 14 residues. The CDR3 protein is CASSPPTLEYEQYF. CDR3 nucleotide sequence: TGTGCCAGCTCACCACCGACTTTGGAGTACGAGCAGTACTTC.

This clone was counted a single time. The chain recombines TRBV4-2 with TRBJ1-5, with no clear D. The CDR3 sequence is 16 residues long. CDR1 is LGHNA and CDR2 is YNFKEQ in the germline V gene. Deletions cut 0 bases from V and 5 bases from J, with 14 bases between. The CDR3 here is CASSQEPIPKDQPQHF. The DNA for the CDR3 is TGTGCCAGCAGCCAAGAACCCATACCTAAAGATCAGCCCCAGCATTTT.

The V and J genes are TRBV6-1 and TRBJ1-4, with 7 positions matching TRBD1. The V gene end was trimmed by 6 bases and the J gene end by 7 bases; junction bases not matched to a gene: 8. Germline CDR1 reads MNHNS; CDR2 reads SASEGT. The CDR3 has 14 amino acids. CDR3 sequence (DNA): TGTGCCAGCAGCGTGGACAGGACGGGTGAAAAACTGTTTTTT. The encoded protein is CASSVDRTGEKLFF.